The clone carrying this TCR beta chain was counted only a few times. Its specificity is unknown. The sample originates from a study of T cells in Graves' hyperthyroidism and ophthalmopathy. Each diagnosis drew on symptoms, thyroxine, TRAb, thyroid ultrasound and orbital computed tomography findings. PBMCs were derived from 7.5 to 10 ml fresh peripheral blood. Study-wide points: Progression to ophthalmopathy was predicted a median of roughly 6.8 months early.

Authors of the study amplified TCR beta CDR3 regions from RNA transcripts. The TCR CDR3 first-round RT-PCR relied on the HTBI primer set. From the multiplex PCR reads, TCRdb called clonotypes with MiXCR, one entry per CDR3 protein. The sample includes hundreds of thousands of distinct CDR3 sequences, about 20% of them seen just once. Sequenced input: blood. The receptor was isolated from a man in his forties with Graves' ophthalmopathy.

The CDR3 nucleotides are TGTGCCAGCAGCCCAGAGGGCGGACTTCTCTCCTACGAGCAGTACTTC. As protein: CASSPEGGLLSYEQYF. The chain is built from TRBV5-4 and TRBJ2-7, with TRBD2 as a possible D gene (5 bases). The germline gives CDR1 SGHNT, CDR2 YYREEE (reference sequence). The CDR3 extends over 16 amino acids. V dropped 4 bases and J dropped 0 bases, with 17 bases sitting between them.